The 15 T cell receptor beta chains presented below share a single source sample, sequenced in a study of T-cell reconstitution after alpha-beta-depleted transplantation in children. During its preparation, the TCRbeta library received unique molecular identifiers. A single record per CDR3 protein comes from TCRdb applying MiXCR to the PCR reads. The data contain about 110,000 distinct CDR3 sequences, 9% to 12% of them singletons. The specimen was PBMCs from the stem cell graft donor, collected from the stem cell graft. Every receptor here comes from a human donor who donated a stem cell graft to a child with acute lymphoblastic leukemia.

This clonotype was counted many times. DNA for the CDR3: TGTGCCAGCAGCCCGCGGGGTCTTTTGAACGAGCAGTACTTC. Translating gives CASSPRGLLNEQYF. V is TRBV27 and J is TRBJ2-7; a possible D gene is TRBD2 (6 bases). Germline V gives CDR1 MNHEY, CDR2 SMNVEV (reference sequence). This CDR3 spans 14 amino acids. The V end was cut by 6 bases, the J end by 5 bases, with 17 bases between.

In its sample, this clonotype was seen many times. The chain uses TRBV7-3 and TRBJ1-1; no definite D call. V was cut by 4 bases and J by 3 bases, with 15 bases left in between. This CDR3 is built from 15 residues. Germline V gene lookup returns CDR1 SGHTA and CDR2 FQGTGA. For the CDR3, the DNA is TGTGCCAGCAGCTCACGCCCAGGACTTGACACTGAAGCTTTCTTT. It codes for CASSSRPGLDTEAFF. Complete variable domain (other parts from reference TRBV7-3 and TRBJ1-1): GAGVSQTPSNKVTEKGKYVELRCDPISGHTALYWYRQSLGQGPEFLIYFQGTGAADDSGLPNDRFFAVRPEGSVSTLKIQRTERGDSAVYLCASSSRPGLDTEAFFGQGTRLTVV.

Ten or more counts support this clonotype. The chain's CDR3 is CASSFGLAGGFTDTQYF. The CDR3 region has the DNA TGTGCCAGCAGCTTCGGACTAGCGGGAGGGTTCACAGATACGCAGTATTTT. The J gene is TRBJ2-3, the V gene TRBV7-2, with 15 bases matching TRBD2. V lost 3 bases to trimming and J lost 2 bases; unmatched junction nucleotides: 3. The CDR3 has 17 residues. The V gene's germline CDR1 is SGHTA and CDR2 FQGNSA.

At least ten counts were recorded for this clonotype. The CDR3 DNA reads as TGTGCCAGTACCAATGAGGGGAGACATGCTAATGAAAAACTGTTTTTT. Its translation is CASTNEGRHANEKLFF. The V and J genes are TRBV19 and TRBJ1-4; the D gene is possibly TRBD1 (5 bases). Deletions cut 7 bases from V and 3 bases from J, with 18 bases between. The CDR3 has 16 residues. Looked up from germline, CDR1 is LNHDA and CDR2 is SQIVND (reference sequence).

This clonotype was counted many times. The chain combines TRBV5-1 with TRBJ2-5; 10 bases fit TRBD1. This CDR3 has 15 amino acids. CDR1 and CDR2 (germline): SGHRS, YFSETQ. The ends lost 3 bases at V and 5 bases at J; junction bases unmatched: 7. CDR3 sequence reads: CASSSGTGVAETQYF. In DNA, the CDR3 is TGCGCCAGCAGCTCCGGGACAGGGGTGGCGGAGACCCAGTACTTC.

This clonotype was detected many times. The rearrangement uses TRBV9 and TRBJ2-1, with 8 bases identical to TRBD2. Trimming took 6 bases from V and 7 from J; bases not matched to a gene: 12. Germline-derived CDR1 and CDR2 are SGDLS and YYNGEE. CDR3 length: 15 amino acids. The DNA of the CDR3 is TGTGCCAGCACCGCCTCCGGGGGGGCAGGGAATGAGCAGTTCTTC. Encoded protein: CASTASGGAGNEQFF.

This clonotype was seen many times. CDR3 coding DNA: TGTGCCAGCAGCATCGGCACTTCTGGCGAGCAGTACTTC. Its translation: CASSIGTSGEQYF. V gene TRBV28 combines with J gene TRBJ2-7; D is ambiguous. Germline CDR1 reads MDHEN; CDR2 reads SYDVKM. The CDR3 has 13 residues. V gave up 6 bases and J gave up 6 bases, with 15 bases separating them.

This clonotype was seen at least ten times. This sequence joins TRBV12-3 or TRBV12-4 and TRBJ1-5; 7 bases align to TRBD1. The CDR3 length is 13 residues. The ends lost 8 bases at V and 4 bases at J; junction bases unmatched: 5. The CDR3 sequence is CASRQGANQPQHF. The CDR3 bases are TGTGCCAGCCGACAGGGTGCGAATCAGCCCCAGCATTTT.

This clonotype was counted at least ten times. The rearrangement links TRBV12-3 or TRBV12-4 to TRBJ2-2; D might be TRBD1 (5 bases). V dropped 7 bases and J dropped 9 bases, with 18 bases sitting between them. The CDR3 is 14 amino acids. CDR3 coding DNA: TGTGCCAGCAACCCGGGTGACAGCACTCGGGAGCTGTTTTTT. Its protein product is CASNPGDSTRELFF.

This clonotype was seen repeatedly, ten times or more. V and J are TRBV9 and TRBJ2-1; TRBD2 matches at 7 bases. Losses at the gene ends were 4 bases for V and 6 bases for J; bases not matched to a gene: 13. In germline, CDR1 is SGDLS, CDR2 YYNGEE. The CDR3 extends over 16 amino acids. CDR3 DNA: TGTGCCAGCAGCCGGGCTGGCGGGAGTCTAGGCAATGAGCAGTTCTTC. It yields the protein CASSRAGGSLGNEQFF.

This clonotype was found many times. The gene calls are TRBV12-3 or TRBV12-4 and TRBJ2-2; tentative D call: TRBD1 (6 bases). V lost 5 bases, J lost 4 bases, and 11 bases lay in between. The CDR3 runs 14 residues. The CDR3 DNA reads as TGTGCCAGCAGTCGTCAGGGGAGCACCGGGGAGCTGTTTTTT. It is translated as CASSRQGSTGELFF.

Ten or more counts support this clonotype. The gene calls are TRBV6-2 or TRBV6-3 and TRBJ2-1; 12 nucleotides agree with TRBD2. Unmatched junction bases numbered 6, after V lost 10 bases and J lost 8 bases. Germline CDR1 reads MNHEY; CDR2 reads SVGEGT. The CDR3 length is 13 residues. The CDR3 nucleotides are TGTGCCATACAGACTAGCGGGAGTTATGAGCAGTTCTTC. It translates to CAIQTSGSYEQFF.

This clonotype was seen ten or more times. V is TRBV28 and J is TRBJ2-7, with TRBD1 identical over 9 bases. This CDR3 is 15 amino acids long. CDR1 MDHEN and CDR2 SYDVKM come from the germline V gene. The V segment lost 3 bases and the J segment 4 bases; nucleotides outside the gene matches: 7. CDR3 bases: TGTGCCAGCAGTTTCCGGGACAGGGATTTATACGAGCAGTACTTC. Its translation is CASSFRDRDLYEQYF.

This clonotype is a singleton in its sample. This chain uses TRBV7-2 with TRBJ2-3; 10 bases agree with TRBD2. Germline V lookup: CDR1 SGHTA, CDR2 FQGNSA. This CDR3 contains 15 residues. Trimming took 4 bases from V and 2 from J; bases not matched to a gene: 3. CDR3 loop: CASSSGLATTDTQYF. DNA of the CDR3: TGTGCCAGCAGCTCGGGACTAGCGACCACAGATACGCAGTATTTT.

This clonotype was recorded at least ten times. The V and J genes are TRBV27 and TRBJ1-5; D uncertain. The V end was cut by 4 bases, the J end by 0 bases, with 13 bases between. CDR3 length: 16 amino acids. Germline V lookup: CDR1 MNHEY, CDR2 SMNVEV (reference sequence). CDR3 in amino acids: CASSYKFAYSNQPQHF. The CDR3 DNA sequence: TGTGCCAGCAGTTACAAGTTCGCTTATAGCAATCAGCCCCAGCATTTT.